This entry lists 24 T cell receptor beta chains sequenced from one sample in a study of cytomegalovirus exposure and HLA in healthy donors. 60 Vbeta and 13 Jbeta primers were used in PCR. Produced via immunoSEQ multiplex PCR; TCRdb's table is partial and in-frame only. The sample includes 85,000 to 110,000 clones, roughly 70% of them seen just once. Material: PBMCs. The source of these receptors is a woman aged 50 to 65 in good health and CMV-seronegative.

The J gene is TRBJ2-2, the V gene TRBV7-8; D remains ambiguous. The CDR3 sequence is 13 residues long. The germline gives CDR1 SGHVS, CDR2 FQNEAQ. Trimming removed 5 bases at V and 4 bases at J, with 8 bases between. CDR3 sequence reads: CASSQRVTGELFF. DNA for the CDR3: TGTGCCAGCAGCCAACGGGTCACCGGGGAGCTGTTTTTT. Together with reference TRBV7-8 and TRBJ2-2, the CDR3 gives the full variable domain: GAGVSQSPRYKVAKRGQDVALRCDPISGHVSLFWYQQALGQGPEFLTYFQNEAQLDKSGLPSDRFFAERPEGSVSTLKIQRTQQEDSAVYLCASSQRVTGELFFGEGSRLTVL.

J is TRBJ2-1 and V is TRBV6-5; 14 bases line up with TRBD2. The CDR3 loop spans 16 amino acids. Germline V gene data show CDR1 as MNHEY and CDR2 as SVGAGI. The junction had 5 bases not matched to a gene; V was cut back by 2 bases and J by 8 bases. Written as DNA, the CDR3 is TGTGCCAGCAGTTACACGACTAGCGGGGGGGTTCATGAGCAGTTCTTC. It translates to CASSYTTSGGVHEQFF.

The V and J genes are TRBV5-1 and TRBJ1-1; D is unclear. Per the germline V gene, CDR1 is SGHRS and CDR2 is YFSETQ. V was clipped by 0 bases and J by 5 bases, with 8 bases between them. The CDR3 length is 13 residues. The CDR3 DNA reads as TGCGCCAGCAGCTTGGTTGGCTTTACTGAAGCTTTCTTT. Amino acid sequence: CASSLVGFTEAFF.

This clone has only a few counts. This rearrangement joins TRBV7-2 to TRBJ2-1, with 7 bases aligning to TRBD2. Germline V gives CDR1 SGHTA, CDR2 FQGNSA. The length of the CDR3 is 14 residues. The CDR3 DNA reads TGTGCTTCCGGATGGGCGGGAGCCTACAATGAGCAGTTCTTC. This gives the protein CASGWAGAYNEQFF.

The genes are TRBV5-1 and TRBJ2-1, with 7 bases aligning to TRBD1. Germline trimming cut 6 bases from V and 0 bases from J; bases unmatched to any gene: 6. This CDR3 is 15 amino acids long. Germline CDR1 is SGHRS and CDR2 is YFSETQ. As DNA, the CDR3 is TGCGCCAGCAACCGGGGACAGAACTCCTACAATGAGCAGTTCTTC. Translation gives CASNRGQNSYNEQFF.

This chain uses TRBV5-1 with TRBJ2-5; no clear D. Germline V gene data show CDR1 as SGHRS and CDR2 as YFSETQ. V was shortened by 7 bases and J by 4 bases, with 8 bases between the two germline ends. There are 11 residues in the CDR3. CDR3 protein: CASHYGETQYF. CDR3 sequence (DNA): TGCGCCAGCCACTACGGAGAGACCCAGTACTTC.

The table lists this clone with a count of one. The gene calls are TRBV5-1 and TRBJ2-1, with TRBD2 matching 8 bases. This CDR3 spans 15 amino acids. The V and J ends lost 0 bases and 8 bases, in that order; junction bases with no gene match: 7. Germline lookup yields CDR1 SGHRS and CDR2 YFSETQ. This chain's CDR3 is CASSLVEREFDEQFF. The DNA for the CDR3 is TGCGCCAGCAGCTTGGTTGAGCGGGAGTTCGATGAGCAGTTCTTC.

The V call is TRBV25-1, the J call TRBJ2-1; D possibly corresponds to TRBD1 (5 bases). V shed 9 bases and J shed 1 base, with 16 bases lying between them. There are 15 residues in the CDR3. Germline V gene lookup returns CDR1 MGHDK and CDR2 SYGVNS. For the CDR3, the DNA is TGTGCCAGTAAGGGAACAGGTCCTTCCTACAATGAGCAGTTCTTC. Amino acid sequence: CASKGTGPSYNEQFF.

This clone was picked up one time. The CDR3 loop is CASIIKIGGEQFF. In DNA form, the CDR3 reads TGTGCCAGCATAATAAAAATCGGTGGTGAGCAGTTCTTC. The chain has TRBV2 and TRBJ2-1; D ambiguous. V lost 7 bases and J lost 9, with 16 bases in between. CDR3 size: 13 residues. Germline-derived CDR1 and CDR2 are SNHLY and FYNNEI.

V gene TRBV7-9 combines with J gene TRBJ2-7; 9 bases match TRBD1. CDR1 and CDR2 from the germline V gene are SEHNR and FQNEAQ (reference sequence). The CDR3 runs 16 residues. J was trimmed by 6 bases and V by 1 base; bases with no gene match: 10. This CDR3 reads CASSLVTGGGSGEQYF. The DNA for the CDR3 is TGTGCCAGCAGCTTAGTGACAGGGGGGGGATCGGGCGAGCAGTACTTC.

The chain is built from TRBV4-1 and TRBJ2-7; 7 bases fit TRBD1. Germline V lookup: CDR1 MGHRA, CDR2 YSYEKL. The CDR3 runs to 14 residues. V lost 3 bases and J lost 2; bases outside the gene matches: 4. CDR3 protein: CASSQGDSTYEQYF. In nucleotides, the CDR3 is TGCGCCAGCAGCCAGGGGGACAGTACCTACGAGCAGTACTTC.

This chain links TRBV5-5 with TRBJ2-3, with 7 bases that match TRBD2. The CDR3 extends over 13 amino acids. The V and J ends lost 6 bases and 6 bases, in that order; junction bases with no gene match: 7. CDR1 and CDR2 from the germline V gene are SGHKS and YYEKEE (reference sequence). This chain's CDR3 is CASMAREGDTQYF. DNA of the CDR3: TGTGCCAGCATGGCCAGGGAGGGGGATACGCAGTATTTT.

This clone came up a few times. The chain employs TRBV7-8 and TRBJ2-7, with 7 positions matching TRBD2. The CDR3 is 17 amino acids. The V gene end was trimmed by 1 base and the J gene end by 0 bases; junction bases not matched to a gene: 9. Germline V CDR1 and CDR2: SGHVS, FQNEAQ. CDR3: CASSLVGAGEGSYEQYF. The CDR3 bases are TGTGCCAGCAGCTTAGTCGGCGCGGGGGAGGGCTCCTACGAGCAGTACTTC.

This clone was counted a single time. The chain has TRBV10-3 and TRBJ1-5; D might be TRBD1 (6 bases). This CDR3 is 13 amino acids long. The germline V gene has CDR1 ENHRY and CDR2 SYGVKD. V was pared by 11 bases and J by 3 bases, with 14 bases between. DNA of the CDR3: TGTGCCGTCAACCGGGACATCAATCAGCCCCAGCATTTT. Its translation is CAVNRDINQPQHF.

This clone was seen a few times. The gene calls are TRBV10-1 and TRBJ2-2, with 7 bases that match TRBD2. Germline V gives CDR1 WNHNN, CDR2 SYGVQD (reference sequence). The CDR3 consists of 15 residues. Trimming took 3 bases from V and 3 from J; bases not matched to a gene: 4. The CDR3 spells CASSDRLADTGELFF. CDR3 bases: TGCGCCAGCAGTGATCGGCTAGCGGACACCGGGGAGCTGTTTTTT.

As DNA, the CDR3 is TGTGCCAGCAGCTTAGCGAGGGGAGGTAGCAATCAGCCCCAGCATTTT. It is translated as CASSLARGGSNQPQHF. J is TRBJ1-5 and V is TRBV7-6; D is possibly TRBD1 (5 bases). V was pared by 0 bases and J by 0 bases, with 9 bases between. Germline-derived CDR1 and CDR2 are SGHVS and FNYEAQ. CDR3 length: 16 residues.

This chain joins TRBV5-8 and TRBJ2-7, with TRBD1 as a possible D gene (5 bases). With 1 base removed from V and 2 bases from J, the gap between germline ends came to 13 bases. CDR3 length: 15 residues. CDR1 and CDR2 from the germline V gene are SGHTS and YDEGEE. CDR3 protein: CASSLSSGKTYEQYF. The CDR3 nucleotides are TGTGCCAGCAGCTTGAGTTCAGGGAAGACCTACGAGCAGTACTTC.

V gene TRBV11-1 combines with J gene TRBJ2-2, with D unclear. The germline V and J ends were trimmed by 1 base and 4 bases, with 10 bases remaining between them. CDR3 length: 15 amino acids. Germline V gene sequence: CDR1 SGHAT, CDR2 FQDESV (reference sequence). CDR3 DNA: TGTGCCAGCAGCTTAGACAGACGCCTCACCGGGGAGCTGTTTTTT. Translation gives CASSLDRRLTGELFF.

This rearrangement joins TRBV19 to TRBJ2-7; 8 bases are a match to TRBD1. This CDR3 comprises 14 residues. V gave up 3 bases and J gave up 4 bases; unmatched junction bases: 5. Germline loops: CDR1 LNHDA, CDR2 SQIVND (reference sequence). CDR3 residues: CASSIQGAPYEQYF. In DNA form, the CDR3 reads TGTGCCAGTAGTATCCAGGGGGCTCCGTACGAGCAGTACTTC.

This clone has more than one count but fewer than ten. CDR3 nucleotide sequence: TGTGCCAGCAGCTTGGCAGGGCCTCAAGAGACCCAGTACTTC. Protein sequence: CASSLAGPQETQYF. The chain combines TRBV5-6 with TRBJ2-5, with D possibly TRBD1 on 5 matching bases. The CDR3 consists of 14 residues. Germline lookup yields CDR1 SGHDT and CDR2 YYEEEE. The V and J ends lost 0 bases and 2 bases respectively, with 8 bases between them.

The chain links TRBV11-3 to TRBJ2-7; TRBD2 is a possible D gene (6 bases). Trimming left V 3 bases short and J 6 bases short, with 12 bases between. The CDR3 has 13 amino acids. CDR1 SGHNT and CDR2 YENEEA come from the germline V gene. CDR3 sequence reads: CASSLGTLGEQYF. The CDR3, as DNA: TGTGCCAGCAGCTTGGGGACTTTAGGCGAGCAGTACTTC.

The CDR3 is CSVNGLAAYEQYF. As DNA, the CDR3 is TGCAGCGTTAACGGACTAGCGGCCTACGAGCAGTACTTC. This rearrangement joins TRBV29-1 to TRBJ2-7, with 10 bases fitting TRBD2. CDR1 and CDR2 from the germline V gene are SQVTM and ANQGSEA. Trimming removed 5 bases from V and 2 bases from J; junction bases left unmatched: 3. This CDR3 is 13 amino acids long.

This clone appeared a few times. The chain employs TRBV5-8 and TRBJ2-3, with TRBD2 matching 9 bases. CDR1 is SGHTS, CDR2 YDEGEE, per germline. The CDR3 totals 15 residues. V shed 4 bases and J 2 bases; nucleotides not matched to a gene: 5. CDR3 sequence: CASSTGTSPTDTQYF. The CDR3 DNA is TGTGCCAGCAGCACCGGGACTAGCCCCACAGATACGCAGTATTTT.

This clone was seen a single time. This sequence joins TRBV18 and TRBJ2-2; possibly TRBD1 for D (6 bases). The ends were cut back, 1 base at V and 4 bases at J, with 10 bases in the middle. CDR3 size: 15 residues. Germline V lookup: CDR1 KGHSH, CDR2 LQKENI. The CDR3 loop is CASSPRQGSTGELFF. CDR3 in DNA: TGTGCCAGCTCACCACGTCAGGGGAGCACCGGGGAGCTGTTTTTT.